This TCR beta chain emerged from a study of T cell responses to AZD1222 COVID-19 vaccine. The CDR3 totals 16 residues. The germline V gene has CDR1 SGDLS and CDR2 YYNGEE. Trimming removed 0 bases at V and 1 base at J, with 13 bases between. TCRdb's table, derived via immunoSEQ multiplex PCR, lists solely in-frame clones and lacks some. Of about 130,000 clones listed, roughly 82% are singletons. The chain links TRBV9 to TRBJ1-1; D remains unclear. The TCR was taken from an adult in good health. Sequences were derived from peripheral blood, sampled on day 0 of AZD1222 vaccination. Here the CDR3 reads CASSVGIRRQNTEAFF. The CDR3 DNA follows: TGTGCCAGCAGCGTAGGGATCAGGCGGCAGAACACTGAAGCTTTCTTT.